These 32 T cell receptor beta chains were all obtained from the same sample, sequenced in a study of CXCR3-negative and CXCR3-positive naive CD8 T cells. The libraries of TRB cDNA were prepared using 5' RACE with UMI labels. With the 5' RACE reads reprocessed, TCRdb shows one record per CDR3 protein and no DNA. The sample table includes 43,000 or so distinct CDR3 sequences. Sequencing was performed on naive CXCR3- CD8+ T cells from blood. As for subset: CD45RO-CCR7+CD27+CD95- naive CD8+ T cells lacking CXCR3 (TNR3-). These receptors were collected from a human donor in good health. Some clones in this sample may be carry-over from other donors' samples.

The chain has TRBV28 and TRBJ2-7. Germline V gives CDR1 MDHEN, CDR2 SYDVKM. The CDR3 is made up of 16 amino acids. CDR3 in amino acids: CACRKKVETASYEQYF.

V and J are TRBV10-3 and TRBJ1-1; TCRdb's D call of TRBD1 is untestable without DNA. The germline gives CDR1 ENHRY, CDR2 SYGVKD. The CDR3 spans 13 residues. CDR3 loop: CAISTAVGQGDFF.

The rearrangement uses TRBV28 and TRBJ2-7. Looked up from germline, CDR1 is MDHEN and CDR2 is SYDVKM. The CDR3 runs to 12 residues. The CDR3 spells CASSFNSYEQYF.

The chain has TRBV7-2 and TRBJ2-7; TCRdb's D gene call, TRBD1, goes unchecked for lack of DNA. This CDR3 has 13 residues. Germline V gene sequence: CDR1 SGHTA, CDR2 FQGNSA. This CDR3 reads CASSLGRAYEQYF.

V gene TRBV15 combines with J gene TRBJ1-5; checking the TCRdb D call of TRBD1 is not possible without DNA. Germline V gene sequence: CDR1 LNHNV, CDR2 YYDKDF (reference sequence). This CDR3 has 15 amino acids. CDR3 sequence reads: CATSRDLGADQPQHF.

The chain recombines TRBV29-1 with TRBJ2-1; no DNA is available, so the TRBD1 call from TCRdb remains unchecked. CDR1 is SQVTM, CDR2 ANQGSEA, per germline. This CDR3 spans 16 amino acids. This CDR3 reads CSVEDLNRGQYNEQFF.

This sequence joins TRBV12-3 or TRBV12-4 and TRBJ2-7; TCRdb returns TRBD1, unconfirmable since there is no DNA. The CDR3 loop spans 12 amino acids. CDR3 sequence: CASSLWGDEQYF.

This clonotype is medium-sized by frequency. The rearrangement uses TRBV4-2 and TRBJ1-1; absent DNA, TCRdb's TRBD1 call cannot be checked. Germline assignment: CDR1 LGHNA and CDR2 YNFKEQ. The CDR3 totals 17 residues. This CDR3 reads CASSQEPLAVSNTEAFF.

Judged by frequency, this clonotype is medium-sized. V gene TRBV29-1 combines with J gene TRBJ2-5; TCRdb designates TRBD1, a call that cannot be tested without DNA. This CDR3 contains 15 residues. Germline V gene data show CDR1 as SQVTM and CDR2 as ANQGSEA. The CDR3 sequence is CSVEWGQTGTETQYF.

The V and J genes are TRBV29-1 and TRBJ2-7; TCRdb reports TRBD1, a call that lacks DNA to check it against. The CDR3 has 13 residues. Germline values: CDR1 SQVTM, CDR2 ANQGSEA. CDR3 sequence: CSVRTGLTYEQYF.

J is TRBJ2-1 and V is TRBV7-8; with no DNA, the TCRdb D assignment of TRBD1 cannot be verified. There are 18 residues in the CDR3. Germline assignment: CDR1 SGHVS and CDR2 FQNEAQ. The CDR3 loop reads CASSLAGARGGSYNEQFF.

The CDR3 reads CASSLRAKSVYGYTF. V and J are TRBV13 and TRBJ1-2. Germline V gene data show CDR1 as PRHDT and CDR2 as FYEKMQ (reference sequence). This CDR3 contains 15 residues.

J is TRBJ2-2 and V is TRBV29-1. The CDR3 is made up of 11 amino acids. CDR1 is SQVTM, CDR2 ANQGSEA, per germline. CDR3 region: CSVRLGGELFF.

The gene calls are TRBV29-1 and TRBJ2-7; TCRdb's D call of TRBD1 is untestable without DNA. CDR3 size: 14 residues. Germline-derived CDR1 and CDR2 are SQVTM and ANQGSEA. The CDR3 loop reads CSVEGSKGDYEQYF.

This chain joins TRBV9 and TRBJ1-3. The CDR3 extends over 16 amino acids. CDR1 and CDR2 (germline): SGDLS, YYNGEE. The CDR3 sequence is CASSVQRGSSGNTIYF. The full variable domain, in which reference TRBV9 and TRBJ1-3 provide the parts outside the CDR3, is DSGVTQTPKHLITATGQRVTLRCSPRSGDLSVYWYQQSLDQGLQFLIQYYNGEERAKGNILERFSAQQFPDLHSELNLSSLELGDSALYFCASSVQRGSSGNTIYFGEGSWLTVV.

The chain employs TRBV29-1 and TRBJ2-5; no DNA is available, so the TRBD2 call from TCRdb remains unchecked. The CDR3 totals 14 residues. CDR1 SQVTM and CDR2 ANQGSEA come from the germline V gene. The CDR3 protein is CSVEDGLGQETQYF.

The CDR3: CSVGTAEPYEQYF. V gene TRBV29-1 combines with J gene TRBJ2-7; absent DNA, TCRdb's TRBD2 call cannot be checked. CDR3 size: 13 residues. Germline V gives CDR1 SQVTM, CDR2 ANQGSEA.

In terms of frequency, this clonotype is medium-sized (0.01 to 0.1%). V and J are TRBV7-6 and TRBJ2-7; TCRdb names TRBD2, which stays unverified in the absence of DNA. Germline CDR1 reads SGHVS; CDR2 reads FNYEAQ. This CDR3 is 14 amino acids long. The chain's CDR3 is CASSPPSDSYEQYF.

The chain has TRBV29-1 and TRBJ1-1. The CDR3 sequence is 12 residues long. CDR1 and CDR2 from the germline V gene are SQVTM and ANQGSEA. CDR3 protein: CSVEGGAPEAFF.

This chain links TRBV12-3 or TRBV12-4 with TRBJ2-1; TCRdb indicates TRBD1, and absent DNA this call remains unverified. There are 15 residues in the CDR3. The CDR3 protein is CASSPPRTGVGEQFF.

The chain employs TRBV15 and TRBJ1-2; the D gene TCRdb calls, TRBD1, cannot be checked with no DNA. CDR3 size: 17 residues. The germline CDR1 and CDR2 sequences are LNHNV and YYDKDF (reference sequence). This chain's CDR3 is CATSAQTAGTGAYGYTF.

Considering frequency, this clonotype is medium-sized. This chain uses TRBV29-1 with TRBJ2-7; TCRdb lists TRBD2, though no DNA is available to test this call. Germline V lookup: CDR1 SQVTM, CDR2 ANQGSEA. The CDR3 extends over 12 amino acids. The CDR3 sequence: CSVDSPGGEQYF.

The J gene is TRBJ2-3, the V gene TRBV14. CDR3 length equals 13 residues. Germline V lookup: CDR1 SGHDN, CDR2 FVKESK. CDR3 loop: CASSQLGADTQYF. The entire variable domain, with the rest obtained from reference TRBV14 and TRBJ2-3, is as follows: EAGVTQFPSHSVIEKGQTVTLRCDPISGHDNLYWYRRVMGKEIKFLLHFVKESKQDESGMPNNRFLAERTGGTYSTLKVQPAELEDSGVYFCASSQLGADTQYFGPGTRLTVL.

The chain is built from TRBV4-3 and TRBJ2-5; absent DNA, TCRdb's TRBD2 call cannot be checked. This CDR3 has 15 residues. CDR1 and CDR2 from the germline V gene are LGHNA and YSLEER. Here the CDR3 reads CASSQGSGWTETQYF.

This chain joins TRBV7-6 and TRBJ2-3; TCRdb outputs TRBD2, but without DNA this stays unchecked. This CDR3 contains 14 residues. In germline, CDR1 is SGHVS, CDR2 FNYEAQ. The CDR3 sequence is CASSRKGGTDTQYF.

The gene calls are TRBV15 and TRBJ2-2. Per the germline V gene, CDR1 is LNHNV and CDR2 is YYDKDF (reference sequence). This CDR3 comprises 14 residues. CDR3 in amino acids: CATSRVGNTGELFF.

This clonotype is labeled medium-sized based on frequency. The V gene is TRBV7-6, the J gene TRBJ2-7; with no DNA, the TCRdb D assignment of TRBD1 cannot be verified. Per germline, CDR1 SGHVS and CDR2 FNYEAQ. There are 13 residues in the CDR3. CDR3 loop: CASSLRDSYEQYF.

This chain connects TRBV29-1 to TRBJ1-1; no DNA is available, so the TRBD1 call from TCRdb remains unchecked. Germline CDR1 and CDR2: SQVTM and ANQGSEA. This CDR3 has 14 amino acids. The CDR3 sequence is CSVEPETGNAEAFF.

V and J are TRBV28 and TRBJ2-6; TCRdb's D call, TRBD1, is unchecked because there is no DNA. The germline V gene has CDR1 MDHEN and CDR2 SYDVKM. This CDR3 is built from 18 residues. CDR3 region: CASSSVIFALSGANVLTF.

This clonotype is called medium-sized based on its frequency. The genes are TRBV4-3 and TRBJ2-7; lacking DNA, the TRBD1 call made by TCRdb goes unchecked. The germline CDR1 and CDR2 sequences are LGHNA and YSLEER. CDR3 length: 15 amino acids. The CDR3 is CASSQDPGVSYEQYF.

This rearrangement joins TRBV7-9 to TRBJ2-7; the TCRdb D gene call, TRBD1, has no DNA to confirm it. CDR1 and CDR2 from the germline V gene are SEHNR and FQNEAQ (reference sequence). The CDR3 consists of 16 residues. CDR3 residues: CASSQGQPNFSYEQYF.

This chain connects TRBV7-9 to TRBJ2-7; the TRBD2 assignment by TCRdb is unverifiable without DNA. The CDR3 totals 14 residues. Germline V gene lookup returns CDR1 SEHNR and CDR2 FQNEAQ (reference sequence). This chain's CDR3 is CASSGGGLHYEQYF.